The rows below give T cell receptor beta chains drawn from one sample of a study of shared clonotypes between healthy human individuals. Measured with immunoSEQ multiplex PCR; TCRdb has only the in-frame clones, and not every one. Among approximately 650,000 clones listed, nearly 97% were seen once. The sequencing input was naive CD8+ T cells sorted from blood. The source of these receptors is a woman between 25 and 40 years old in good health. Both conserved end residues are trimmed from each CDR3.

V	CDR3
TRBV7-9	ASSSPSGSYEQY
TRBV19	ASSTGSGSYNEQF
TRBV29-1	SVVQGLNTEAF
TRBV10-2	ASNPDRANYGYT
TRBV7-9	ASSLRTWQY
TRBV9	ASSAQRQGRNTEAF
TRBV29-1	SVELKDWTEAF
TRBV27	ASSITSSYNEQF
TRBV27	ASSLGEYSYEQY
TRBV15	ATRDSGEGYT
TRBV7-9	SAGGYSYEQY
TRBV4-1	ASSSPGRTGELF
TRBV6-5	ASSFLSPTYNEQF
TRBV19	ASSIGDQPQH
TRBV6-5	ASSRPESHYEQY
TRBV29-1	SVDIRDGEQF
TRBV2	ASSEAHEQY
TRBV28	ASSFTIVSYEQY
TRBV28	ASSLSDRVYEQY
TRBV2	ASMGTTRNEQF
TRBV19	ASSIWTGSNYGYT
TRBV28	ASSLRPPGQGAAEAF
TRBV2	ASRTSGSPETQY
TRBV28	ASSLGPGNTEAF
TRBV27	ASRWEAGWPADTQY
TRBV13	ASSLGRVPGREQY
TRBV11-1	ASSPDPGGNTEAF